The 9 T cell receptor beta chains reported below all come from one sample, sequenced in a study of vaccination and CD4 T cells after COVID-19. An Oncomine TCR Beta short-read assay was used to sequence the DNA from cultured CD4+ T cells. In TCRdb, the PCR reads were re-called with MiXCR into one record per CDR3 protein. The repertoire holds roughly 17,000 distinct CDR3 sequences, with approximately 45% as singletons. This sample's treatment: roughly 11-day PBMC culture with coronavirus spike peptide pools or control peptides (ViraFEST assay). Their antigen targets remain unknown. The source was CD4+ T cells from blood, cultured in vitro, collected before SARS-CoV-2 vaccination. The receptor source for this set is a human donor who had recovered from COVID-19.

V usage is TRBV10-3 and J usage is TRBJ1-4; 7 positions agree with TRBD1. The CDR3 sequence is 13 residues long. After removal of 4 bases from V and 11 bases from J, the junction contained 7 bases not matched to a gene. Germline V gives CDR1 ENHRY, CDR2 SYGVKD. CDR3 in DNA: TGTGCCATCAGTGGAACAGGGGTACAGAAACTGTTTTTT. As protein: CAISGTGVQKLFF.

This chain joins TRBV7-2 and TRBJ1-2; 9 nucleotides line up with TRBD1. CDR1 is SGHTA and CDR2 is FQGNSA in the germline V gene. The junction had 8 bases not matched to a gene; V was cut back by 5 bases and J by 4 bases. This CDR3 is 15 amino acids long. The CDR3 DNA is TGTGCCAGCAGCCCGACAGGGGGTCTTATCTATGGCTACACCTTC. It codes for CASSPTGGLIYGYTF.

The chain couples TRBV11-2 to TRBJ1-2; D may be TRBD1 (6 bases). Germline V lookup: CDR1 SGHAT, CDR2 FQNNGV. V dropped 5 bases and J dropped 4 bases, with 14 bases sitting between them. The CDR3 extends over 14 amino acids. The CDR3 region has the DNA TGTGCCAGCAGCCTCGGGACGGACAGCTATGGCTACACCTTC. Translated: CASSLGTDSYGYTF.

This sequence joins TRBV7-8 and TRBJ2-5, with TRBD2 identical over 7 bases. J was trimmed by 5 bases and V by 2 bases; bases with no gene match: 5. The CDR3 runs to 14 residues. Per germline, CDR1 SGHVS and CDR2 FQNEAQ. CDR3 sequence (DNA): TGTGCCAGCAGCTTAACGGGACTAACGGAGACCCAGTACTTC. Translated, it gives CASSLTGLTETQYF. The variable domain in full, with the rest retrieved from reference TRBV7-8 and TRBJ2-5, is GAGVSQSPRYKVAKRGQDVALRCDPISGHVSLFWYQQALGQGPEFLTYFQNEAQLDKSGLPSDRFFAERPEGSVSTLKIQRTQQEDSAVYLCASSLTGLTETQYFGPGTRLLVL.

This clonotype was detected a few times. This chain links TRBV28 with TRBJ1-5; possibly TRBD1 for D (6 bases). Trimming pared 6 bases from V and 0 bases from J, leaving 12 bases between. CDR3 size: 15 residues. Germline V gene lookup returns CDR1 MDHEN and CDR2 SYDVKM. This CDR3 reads CASSITGFSNQPQHF. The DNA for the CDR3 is TGTGCCAGCAGCATTACAGGGTTTAGCAATCAGCCCCAGCATTTT.

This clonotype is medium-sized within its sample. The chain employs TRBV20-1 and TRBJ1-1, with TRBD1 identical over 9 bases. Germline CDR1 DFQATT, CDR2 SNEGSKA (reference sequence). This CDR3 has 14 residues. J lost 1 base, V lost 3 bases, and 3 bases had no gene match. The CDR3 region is CSASRGQGNTEAFF. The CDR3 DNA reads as TGCAGTGCTAGCAGGGGACAGGGGAACACTGAAGCTTTCTTT.

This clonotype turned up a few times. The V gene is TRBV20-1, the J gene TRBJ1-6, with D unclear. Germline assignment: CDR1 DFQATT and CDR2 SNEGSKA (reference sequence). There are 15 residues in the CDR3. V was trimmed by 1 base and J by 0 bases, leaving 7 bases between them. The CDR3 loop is CSARVGSSYNSPLHF. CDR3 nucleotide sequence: TGCAGTGCTAGAGTGGGCAGCTCCTATAATTCACCCCTCCACTTT.

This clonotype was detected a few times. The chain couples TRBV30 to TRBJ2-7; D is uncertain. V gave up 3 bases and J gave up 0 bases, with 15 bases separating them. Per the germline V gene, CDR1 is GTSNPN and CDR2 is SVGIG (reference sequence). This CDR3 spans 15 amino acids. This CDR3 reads CAWREDPRDSYEQYF. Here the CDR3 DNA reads TGTGCCTGGAGGGAAGACCCCCGTGACTCCTACGAGCAGTACTTC.

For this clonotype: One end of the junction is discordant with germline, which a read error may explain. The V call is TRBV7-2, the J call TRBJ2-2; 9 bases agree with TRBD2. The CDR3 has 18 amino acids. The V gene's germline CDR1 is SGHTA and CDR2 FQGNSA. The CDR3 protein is CASSPQLQAGGPTGELFF. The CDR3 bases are TGCGCCAGCAGCCCCCAACTCCAGGCGGGAGGGCCGACCGGGGAGCTGTTTTTT.